The present entry profiles one T cell receptor (beta chain) with its context. Measured with immunoSEQ multiplex PCR; TCRdb has only the in-frame clones, and not every one. Of roughly 40,000 clones in the sample, around 87% were seen once. This sample is part of a study of PD-1 blockade in classical Hodgkin lymphoma. Every patient was affected by relapse after autologous stem cell transplantation, while exposure to brentuximab vedotin was not uniform. The sequence was collected from a human donor with classical Hodgkin lymphoma. Source: peripheral blood mononuclear cells (PBMCs), taken at baseline.

CDR3 in DNA: TGTGCCAGCAGCCAAGAAGCGAGGGAGTGGGACTACGAGCAGTACTTC. Encoded protein: CASSQEAREWDYEQYF. The gene calls are TRBV4-2 and TRBJ2-7; D may be TRBD2 (5 bases). CDR3 length: 16 residues. CDR1 LGHNA and CDR2 YNFKEQ come from the germline V gene. V shed 0 bases and J shed 3 bases, with 15 bases lying between them.